This entry features one T cell receptor beta chain sequence. This entry comes from a study of cytomegalovirus exposure and HLA in healthy donors. Study-level information: Membership in the Caucasian-associated ancestry cluster was found for around 85% of 350 to 450 genotyped donors.

V lost 5 bases to trimming and J lost 3 bases; unmatched junction nucleotides: 8. Germline CDR1 LNHNV, CDR2 YYDKDF (reference sequence). This CDR3 is 15 amino acids long. 13 Jbeta primers and 60 Vbeta primers were used for the PCR. In the source study's methods: Some 10 million of the 60 million to 90 million unique TCR beta chains counted in a later analysis were shared. The method was immunoSEQ multiplex PCR; TCRdb's version includes in-frame clones alone and lacks a portion of them. The V and J calls and the clone size are those of that table, but D and trimming were determined from the DNA. The data contain around 300,000 clones, under 80% of them singletons.

Input material: PBMCs. The gene calls are TRBV15 and TRBJ2-7, with TRBD2 identical over 9 bases. The sequence derives from a female donor in good health and CMV-seronegative. CDR3 in amino acids: CATSDPGLANYEQYF. CDR3 in DNA: TGTGCCACCAGCGACCCGGGACTAGCCAACTACGAGCAGTACTTC.